Below, 9 T cell receptor beta chains from the same sample are listed, as sequenced in a study of cytomegalovirus exposure and HLA in healthy donors. PCR used 60 Vbeta primers and 13 Jbeta primers. Generated by immunoSEQ multiplex PCR, the TCRdb table keeps only in-frame clones and is missing some. Of some 170,000 clones listed, roughly 76% are singletons. Sequenced sample: PBMCs. These receptor sequences come from a woman aged 18-30 years in good health and CMV-seropositive.

The genes are TRBV4-1 and TRBJ2-1; 8 positions agree with TRBD2. This CDR3 is built from 16 residues. V shed 4 bases and J 6 bases; nucleotides not matched to a gene: 11. Germline V gene lookup returns CDR1 MGHRA and CDR2 YSYEKL. The CDR3: CASSPGAGGKGNEQFF. CDR3 nucleotide sequence: TGCGCCAGCAGCCCAGGGGCGGGGGGAAAAGGCAATGAGCAGTTCTTC.

The chain combines TRBV6-6 with TRBJ2-3; maybe TRBD2 (5 bases). Germline V gives CDR1 MNHNY, CDR2 SVGAGI (reference sequence). V lost 8 bases and J lost 8, with 11 bases in between. This CDR3 has 11 residues. In DNA form, the CDR3 reads TGTGCCAGCTCCGGGGATGCTACGCAGTATTTT. Protein sequence: CASSGDATQYF.

The CDR3 region is CASRPRTENTEAFF. The CDR3 DNA is TGTGCCAGCAGGCCTCGGACAGAGAACACTGAAGCTTTCTTT. The J gene is TRBJ1-1, the V gene TRBV27, with D perhaps matching TRBD1 (6 bases). Germline values: CDR1 MNHEY, CDR2 SMNVEV (reference sequence). Trimming pared 6 bases from V and 1 base from J, leaving 12 bases between. This CDR3 contains 14 residues.

J is TRBJ2-7 and V is TRBV19; 7 bases match TRBD2. Per the germline V gene, CDR1 is LNHDA and CDR2 is SQIVND (reference sequence). V was pared by 5 bases and J by 3 bases, with 7 bases of the junction left unmatched. There are 14 residues in the CDR3. CDR3 DNA sequence: TGTGCCAGTAGTCCGGGGGGATCCGTCTACGAGCAGTACTTC. Its protein is CASSPGGSVYEQYF.

CDR3 sequence: CASSLVTGGLNEQFF. The CDR3 nucleotides are TGTGCCAGCAGCTTAGTAACGGGGGGGCTCAATGAGCAGTTCTTC. This sequence joins TRBV7-9 and TRBJ2-1; TRBD2 matches at 8 bases. J gave up 6 bases and V 1 base, and 5 bases lay outside the gene matches. This CDR3 region has 15 residues. Germline V gives CDR1 SEHNR, CDR2 FQNEAQ (reference sequence). The whole variable domain, filled in from reference TRBV7-9 and TRBJ2-1, reads DTGVSQNPRHKITKRGQNVTFRCDPISEHNRLYWYRQTLGQGPEFLTYFQNEAQLEKSRLLSDRFSAERPKGSFSTLEIQRTEQGDSAMYLCASSLVTGGLNEQFFGPGTRLTVL.

This chain joins TRBV18 and TRBJ1-3; D ambiguous. The V end lost 3 bases, the J end lost 4 bases, and 19 bases lay between the germline ends. CDR1 and CDR2 from the germline V gene are KGHSH and LQKENI. The CDR3 consists of 17 residues. The chain's CDR3 is CASSPPGGLPIGNTIYF. As DNA, the CDR3 is TGTGCCAGCTCACCGCCCGGAGGGCTACCGATCGGAAACACCATATATTTT.

This clone was picked up one time. The V and J genes are TRBV9 and TRBJ1-2; D is perhaps TRBD1 (5 bases). Trimming shortened V by 4 bases and J by 3 bases, and 13 bases separated the two germline ends. Looked up from germline, CDR1 is SGDLS and CDR2 is YYNGEE. This CDR3 has 14 amino acids. The CDR3 nucleotides are TGTGCCAGCAGCCCGCAGGGCTCCGACTATGGCTACACCTTC. Protein: CASSPQGSDYGYTF.

This chain uses TRBV19 with TRBJ2-2; no reliable D call. V lost 4 bases, J lost 5 bases, and 8 bases lay in between. The CDR3 extends over 13 amino acids. Germline V gene sequence: CDR1 LNHDA, CDR2 SQIVND (reference sequence). CDR3 DNA sequence: TGTGCCAGTAGTACACTACGGACCGGGGAGCTGTTTTTT. Amino acids: CASSTLRTGELFF.

The gene calls are TRBV30 and TRBJ2-3; 10 bases are shared with TRBD2. J was trimmed by 8 bases and V by 3 bases; bases with no gene match: 8. The germline gives CDR1 GTSNPN, CDR2 SVGIG (reference sequence). The CDR3 covers 14 residues. DNA of the CDR3: TGTGCCTGGAGGGTAGCGGGGGGCCCCGTTACGCAGTATTTT. Its protein is CAWRVAGGPVTQYF.